This T cell receptor beta chain was found in a study of TIL therapy for anti-PD-1-resistant metastatic lung cancer (dated by TCRdb to the early 2020s). With regard to the full study: Among the enrolled patients, the median age was roughly 55 years (range about 38-85), and the median tumor PD-L1 proportion score was 5.5% to 6.5%. The cohort was predominantly lung adenocarcinoma, with several EGFR-mutant and two ALK-rearranged tumors, and half of patients were current or former smokers. A median non-synonymous tumor mutation burden of 1.5 mutations per megabase was determined across the cohort by whole-exome sequencing. T cell receptor beta sequencing of tumor and peripheral blood was used to follow clonotypes across the tumor, the expanded TIL product and serial blood samples. General findings and caveats noted by the study authors: The cohort was highly selected, including more treatment-naive, never-smoker and oncogene-addicted patients than is typical, which limits generalizability. Clonal turnover during TIL culture was high, and many clones enriched in the product were not detected in the baseline tumor, suggesting clonal contraction rather than faithful expansion. The study protocol defined all tumor marker inferences as exploratory. Compared with baseline intratumoral T cells, expanded TIL cultures were more clonal and less diverse (median clonality roughly 6.5% vs 31%, p < 0.0001).

Remarks on this clone: There is no known antigen for this receptor. No quality values exist for individual bases; no much larger clone is one base distant.

Using bias-controlled multiplex PCR with the immunoSEQ v3 hsTCRB kit, the TCR beta CDR3 regions were amplified from genomic DNA. TCR libraries were sequenced on an Illumina NextSeq 500 to 1.5 million to 2.5 million read pairs for survey level or roughly 5-6.5 million for deep level. As for the original processing: V, D and J genes were assigned, non-productive sequences were removed, and clonality was reported by immunoSEQ Analyzer software. To compare repertoires between infused TIL and blood, productive Simpson clonality was used along with the Morisita overlap index of productive TRB rearrangements. In its TCRdb copy, this immuneACCESS table keeps in-frame sequences only and misses some clones. Where compared with another copy, unresolved V genes explain less than half of these, and the others have no known cause. From that table come the V and J calls and clone size; the DNA was used to work out D and trimming. This sample has more than 25,000 clones in its table, and roughly 72% of those were observed once. The top ten clonotypes cover over 7% of the sample.

As encoded in the germline V gene, CDR1 is SGHRS while CDR2 is YFSETQ. At the junction V is shortened by 0 bases and J by 0 bases, with 11 bases in between. The CDR3 starts with the cysteine, ends with the phenylalanine, and has 16 residues. Kept here is only the CDR3 DNA, which spans 48 bases and is read in frame from base 1. What the time point label conveys for this sample: pre-treatment sample, taken before nivolumab and TIL therapy. Excised metastases, mostly pleural nodules or supraclavicular lymph nodes, were used as baseline tumor samples and were taken from the same resection from which TIL were grown. Tumors were collected before any PD-1/PD-L1 blockade, after which patients were given nivolumab, and patients who progressed were given lymphodepletion, an infusion of expanded TIL and IL-2. Adults with stage 4 NSCLC were enrolled in a dual-center phase I trial from late 2017 to early 2020. The samples were drawn from an open-label, single-arm phase I trial testing tumor-infiltrating lymphocyte therapy combined with nivolumab in advanced non-small cell lung cancer. Parts of each resected tumor were snap-frozen in liquid nitrogen and kept at -80 degrees C. Tumor regions of interest were selected on H&E sections using laser-capture macrodissection, ground into roughly 14 mg aliquots, and extracted using Qiagen Allprep kits.

This clonotype was obtained from a person aged 25 to 85 with non-small cell lung cancer. The sequences come from tumor tissue, collected at baseline. Here the chain combines TRBV5-1 and TRBJ2-3, with no confidently assigned D gene. The bases are TGCGCCAGCAGCTTGGTGCGTTCGGAGAGCACAGATACGCAGTATTTT. Translated, it reads CASSLVRSESTDTQYF.